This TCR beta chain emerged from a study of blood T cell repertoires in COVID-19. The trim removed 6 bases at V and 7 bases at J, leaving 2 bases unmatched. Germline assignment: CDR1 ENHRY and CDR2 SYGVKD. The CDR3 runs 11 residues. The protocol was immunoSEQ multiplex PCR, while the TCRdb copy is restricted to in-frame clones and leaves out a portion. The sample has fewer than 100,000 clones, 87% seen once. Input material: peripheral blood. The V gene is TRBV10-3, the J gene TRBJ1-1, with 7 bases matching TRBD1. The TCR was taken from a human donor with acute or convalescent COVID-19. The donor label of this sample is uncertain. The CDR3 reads CAIRRTGEAFF. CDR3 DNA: TGTGCCATCAGACGGACAGGTGAAGCTTTCTTT.